What follows are 10 T cell receptor beta chains derived from one specimen sequenced in a study of shared clonotypes between healthy human individuals. The method was immunoSEQ multiplex PCR; TCRdb's version includes in-frame clones alone and lacks a portion of them. Among some 240,000 clones, approximately 65% were seen once, and the ten largest hold approximately 10%. The specimen was memory CD4+ T cells sorted from blood. Subset specified: CD45RA-negative fraction. These receptor sequences come from a man in his thirties or forties in good health.

The chain joins TRBV12-5 to TRBJ2-7; 7 nucleotides match TRBD2. After removal of 4 bases from V and 1 base from J, the junction contained 16 bases not matched to a gene. The CDR3 consists of 18 residues. The germline V gene encodes CDR1 LGHNT and CDR2 FRNRAP. The CDR3 loop is CASGWTPTQTSFSYEQYF. The CDR3 region has the DNA TGTGCTAGTGGTTGGACCCCAACCCAGACTAGCTTTTCCTACGAGCAGTACTTC.

This clone turned up a few times. CDR3 nucleotides: TGTGCCAGCAGCTTCAAACAGGGGAATGAAAAACTGTTTTTT. Protein product: CASSFKQGNEKLFF. The V gene is TRBV5-6, the J gene TRBJ1-4, with 7 bases that match TRBD1. J was trimmed by 5 bases and V by 2 bases; bases with no gene match: 3. Germline-derived CDR1 and CDR2 are SGHDT and YYEEEE. This CDR3 has 14 residues. Full variable domain (outside the CDR3, taken from reference TRBV5-6 and TRBJ1-4): DAGVTQSPTHLIKTRGQQVTLRCSPKSGHDTVSWYQQALGQGPQFIFQYYEEEERQRGNFPDRFSGHQFPNYSSELNVNALLLGDSALYLCASSFKQGNEKLFFGSGTQLSVL.

This clone was observed a handful of times. The V and J genes are TRBV5-1 and TRBJ2-7; 7 bases are a match to TRBD1. This CDR3 spans 13 amino acids. Losses at the gene ends were 3 bases for V and 6 bases for J; bases not matched to a gene: 6. Germline CDR1 and CDR2: SGHRS and YFSETQ. CDR3 DNA: TGCGCCAGCAGCTCGGACAGGCAGCGCGAGCAGTACTTC. Translation gives CASSSDRQREQYF.

The chain couples TRBV18 to TRBJ2-5; D possibly matches TRBD1 or TRBD2 (6 bases each). CDR3 size: 16 residues. The V end was cut by 5 bases, the J end by 2 bases, with 18 bases between. Germline assignment: CDR1 KGHSH and CDR2 LQKENI. Here the CDR3 DNA reads TGTGCCAGCTCAACAGGAGTATGGAGGGGGCAAGAGACCCAGTACTTC. This gives the protein CASSTGVWRGQETQYF.

This clone was seen only a few times. The gene calls are TRBV5-4 and TRBJ2-5; possibly TRBD2 for D (6 bases). The CDR3 has 14 amino acids. Germline V CDR1 and CDR2: SGHNT, YYREEE (reference sequence). V lost 0 bases to trimming and J lost 5 bases, with 11 bases between them. The CDR3: CASSLAGVVETQYF. CDR3 DNA: TGTGCCAGCAGCTTGGCGGGGGTTGTGGAGACCCAGTACTTC.

J is TRBJ2-7 and V is TRBV25-1; 7 nucleotides align to TRBD2. V was pared by 6 bases and J by 0 bases, with 8 bases of the junction left unmatched. The CDR3 extends over 15 amino acids. Germline V lookup: CDR1 MGHDK, CDR2 SYGVNS. The CDR3 spells CASRPSGLSSYEQYF. The DNA for the CDR3 is TGTGCCAGCAGGCCTAGCGGTTTGAGCTCCTACGAGCAGTACTTC.

The chain employs TRBV7-8 and TRBJ1-2, with D perhaps TRBD1 (6 bases). Germline CDR1 and CDR2: SGHVS and FQNEAQ. The CDR3 consists of 14 residues. V shed 5 bases and J shed 4 bases, with 14 bases lying between them. The CDR3 spells CASSRTGQFYGYTF. CDR3 bases: TGTGCCAGCAGCCGCACCGGACAGTTCTATGGCTACACCTTC.

The CDR3: CASSPTPGEYGYTF. The CDR3 DNA is TGTGCCAGCAGCCCAACCCCAGGGGAGTATGGCTACACCTTC. The V gene is TRBV9, the J gene TRBJ1-2, with a tentative D call TRBD1 (6 bases). This CDR3 contains 14 residues. V gave up 4 bases and J gave up 5 bases, with 15 bases separating them. CDR1 is SGDLS, CDR2 YYNGEE, per germline. Looking up the rest from reference TRBV9 and TRBJ1-2 gives the full variable domain: DSGVTQTPKHLITATGQRVTLRCSPRSGDLSVYWYQQSLDQGLQFLIQYYNGEERAKGNILERFSAQQFPDLHSELNLSSLELGDSALYFCASSPTPGEYGYTFGSGTRLTVV.

The chain carries TRBV6-6 and TRBJ2-7; unclear D gene. Germline V gene sequence: CDR1 MNHNY, CDR2 SVGAGI (reference sequence). Trimming stripped 6 bases from V and 5 bases from J, with 8 bases between. The CDR3 has 11 amino acids. The CDR3 DNA reads TGTGCCAGCAGCCCCCGACACGAGCAGTACTTC. It specifies CASSPRHEQYF.

This clone was observed a handful of times. This chain uses TRBV28 with TRBJ1-4, with unresolved D. The V end lost 5 bases, the J end lost 3 bases, and 7 bases lay between the germline ends. This CDR3 spans 13 amino acids. Per the germline V gene, CDR1 is MDHEN and CDR2 is SYDVKM. The CDR3 protein is CASSKGSNEKLFF. CDR3 sequence (DNA): TGTGCCAGCAGTAAAGGGTCTAATGAAAAACTGTTTTTT.